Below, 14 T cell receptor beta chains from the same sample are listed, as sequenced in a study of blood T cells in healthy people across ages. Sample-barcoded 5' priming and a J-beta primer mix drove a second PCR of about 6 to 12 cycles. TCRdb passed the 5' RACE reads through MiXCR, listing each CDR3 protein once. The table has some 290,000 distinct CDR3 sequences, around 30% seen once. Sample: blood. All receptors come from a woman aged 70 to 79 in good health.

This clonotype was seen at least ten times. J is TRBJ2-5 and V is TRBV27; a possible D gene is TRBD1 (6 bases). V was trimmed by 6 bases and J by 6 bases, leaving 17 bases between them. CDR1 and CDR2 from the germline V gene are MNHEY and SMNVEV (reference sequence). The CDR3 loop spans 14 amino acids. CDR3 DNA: TGTGCCAGCAGCCCAGGGGTCCTTGGAAAGACCCAGTACTTC. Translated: CASSPGVLGKTQYF.

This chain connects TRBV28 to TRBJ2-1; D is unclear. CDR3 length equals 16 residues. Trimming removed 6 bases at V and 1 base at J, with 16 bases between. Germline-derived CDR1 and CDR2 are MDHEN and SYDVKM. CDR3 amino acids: CASRPYGGKSYNEQFF. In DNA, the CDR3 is TGTGCCAGCAGGCCCTATGGCGGCAAGTCCTACAATGAGCAGTTCTTC. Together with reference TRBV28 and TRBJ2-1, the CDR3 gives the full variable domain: DVKVTQSSRYLVKRTGEKVFLECVQDMDHENMFWYRQDPGLGLRLIYFSYDVKMKEKGDIPEGYSVSREKKERFSLILESASTNQTSMYLCASRPYGGKSYNEQFFGPGTRLTVL.

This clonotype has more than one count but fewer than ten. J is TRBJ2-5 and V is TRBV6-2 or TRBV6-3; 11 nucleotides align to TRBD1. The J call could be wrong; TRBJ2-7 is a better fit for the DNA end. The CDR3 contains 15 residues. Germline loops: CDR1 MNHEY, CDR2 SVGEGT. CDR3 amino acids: CASRYGTGGSYEQYF. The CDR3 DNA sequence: TGTGCCAGCAGATACGGGACAGGGGGCTCCTACGAGCAGTACTTC.

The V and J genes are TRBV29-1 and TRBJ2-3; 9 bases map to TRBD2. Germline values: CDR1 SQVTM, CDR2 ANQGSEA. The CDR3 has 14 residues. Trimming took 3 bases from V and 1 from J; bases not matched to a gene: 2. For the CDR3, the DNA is TGCAGCGTTGATCCTAGCGGGGGCACAGATACGCAGTATTTT. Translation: CSVDPSGGTDTQYF.

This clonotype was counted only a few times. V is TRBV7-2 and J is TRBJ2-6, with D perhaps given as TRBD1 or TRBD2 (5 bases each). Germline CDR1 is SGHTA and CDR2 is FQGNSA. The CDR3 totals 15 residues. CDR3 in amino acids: CASGTASSGANVLTF. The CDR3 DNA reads TGTGCTTCCGGGACGGCGAGCTCTGGGGCCAACGTCCTGACTTTC.

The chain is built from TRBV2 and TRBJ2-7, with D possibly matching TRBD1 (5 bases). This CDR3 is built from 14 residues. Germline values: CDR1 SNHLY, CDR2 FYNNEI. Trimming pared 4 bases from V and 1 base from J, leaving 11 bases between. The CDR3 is CASSAGPPSYEQYF. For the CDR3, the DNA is TGTGCCAGCAGTGCAGGGCCCCCATCCTACGAGCAGTACTTC.

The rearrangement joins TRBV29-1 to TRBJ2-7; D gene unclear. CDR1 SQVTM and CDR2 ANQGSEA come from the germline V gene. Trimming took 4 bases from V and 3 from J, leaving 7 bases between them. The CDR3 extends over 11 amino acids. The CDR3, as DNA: TGCAGCGTTGTTTCGCGCTACGAGCAGTACTTC. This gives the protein CSVVSRYEQYF.

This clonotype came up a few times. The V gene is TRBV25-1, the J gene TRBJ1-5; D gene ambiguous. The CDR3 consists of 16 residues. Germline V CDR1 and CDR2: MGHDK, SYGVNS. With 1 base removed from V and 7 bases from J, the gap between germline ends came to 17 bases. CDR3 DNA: TGTGCCAGCAGTGAATGTAAGGACGGGTCACGGCAGCCCCAGCATTTT. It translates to CASSECKDGSRQPQHF. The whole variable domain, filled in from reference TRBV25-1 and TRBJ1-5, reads EADIYQTPRYLVIGTGKKITLECSQTMGHDKMYWYQQDPGMELHLIHYSYGVNSTEKGDLSSESTVSRIRTEHFPLTLESARPSHTSQYLCASSECKDGSRQPQHFGDGTRLSIL.

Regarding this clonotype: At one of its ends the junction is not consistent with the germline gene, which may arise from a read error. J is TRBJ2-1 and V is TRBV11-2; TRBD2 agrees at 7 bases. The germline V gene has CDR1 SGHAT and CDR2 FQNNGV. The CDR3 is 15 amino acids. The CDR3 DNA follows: TGTGCCAGCAGCCTCTCGGGGGGTGGCTACGATGAGCAGTTCTTC. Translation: CASSLSGGGYDEQFF.

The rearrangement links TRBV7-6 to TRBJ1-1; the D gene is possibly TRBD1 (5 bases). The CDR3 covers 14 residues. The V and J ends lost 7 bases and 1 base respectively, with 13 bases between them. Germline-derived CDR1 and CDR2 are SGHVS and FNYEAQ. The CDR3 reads CASTPSGGNTEAFF. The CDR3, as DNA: TGTGCCAGCACCCCAAGCGGGGGGAACACTGAAGCTTTCTTT.

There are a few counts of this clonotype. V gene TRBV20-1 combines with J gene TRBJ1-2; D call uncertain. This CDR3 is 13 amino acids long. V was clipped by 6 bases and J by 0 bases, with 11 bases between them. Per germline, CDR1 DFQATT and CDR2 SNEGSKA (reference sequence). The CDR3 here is CSAVGRPNYGYTF. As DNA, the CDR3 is TGCAGTGCCGTAGGACGGCCTAACTATGGCTACACCTTC.

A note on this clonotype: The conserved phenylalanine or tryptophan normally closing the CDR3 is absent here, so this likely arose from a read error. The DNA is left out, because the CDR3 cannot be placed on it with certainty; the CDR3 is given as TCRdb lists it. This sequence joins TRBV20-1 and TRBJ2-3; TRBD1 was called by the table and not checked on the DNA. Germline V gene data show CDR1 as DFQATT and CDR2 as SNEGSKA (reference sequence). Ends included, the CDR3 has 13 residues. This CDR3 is CSARDRDSPPKSL.

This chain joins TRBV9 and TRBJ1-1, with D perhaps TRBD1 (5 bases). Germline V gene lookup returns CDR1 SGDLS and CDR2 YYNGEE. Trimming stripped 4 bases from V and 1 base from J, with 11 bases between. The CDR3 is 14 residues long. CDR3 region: CASSPGTWNTEAFF. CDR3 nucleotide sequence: TGTGCCAGCAGCCCAGGGACGTGGAACACTGAAGCTTTCTTT.

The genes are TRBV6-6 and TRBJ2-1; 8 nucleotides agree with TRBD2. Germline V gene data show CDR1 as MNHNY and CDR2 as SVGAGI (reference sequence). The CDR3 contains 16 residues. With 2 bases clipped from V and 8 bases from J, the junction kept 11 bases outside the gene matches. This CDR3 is CASSYPLSGIVDEQFF. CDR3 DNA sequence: TGTGCCAGCAGTTACCCTCTTAGCGGGATTGTCGATGAGCAGTTCTTC.